Each of the 8 T cell receptor beta chains below was sequenced from the same sample in a study of shared clonotypes between healthy human individuals. The assay was immunoSEQ multiplex PCR, and TCRdb's table has in-frame clones only and misses some. The repertoire holds about 980,000 clones, 76% seen once, with around 1.5% in the top ten. The sequenced sample was memory CD4+ T cells sorted from blood. As to subset: CD45RA-negative fraction. The receptors stem from a young man in good health.

In this sample, this clone turned up a few times. This chain connects TRBV15 to TRBJ1-1; 7 positions agree with TRBD1. This CDR3 is 15 amino acids long. Germline V CDR1 and CDR2: LNHNV, YYDKDF (reference sequence). V was clipped by 5 bases and J by 9 bases; unmatched bases: 15. CDR3 sequence: CATSPVRGDRAQAFF. The CDR3 DNA is TGTGCCACCAGCCCTGTACGAGGGGACAGAGCTCAAGCTTTCTTT.

The chain joins TRBV4-3 to TRBJ1-5, with TRBD1 matching 7 bases. Germline-derived CDR1 and CDR2 are LGHNA and YSLEER. V trimming: 0 bases; J trimming: 3 bases; junction bases outside the gene matches: 5. The CDR3 consists of 16 residues. Written as DNA, the CDR3 is TGCGCCAGCAGCCAAGATTGGGGACAGAACAATCAGCCCCAGCATTTT. Amino acid sequence: CASSQDWGQNNQPQHF.

The gene calls are TRBV6-5 and TRBJ2-7, with 14 bases fitting TRBD2. CDR1 and CDR2 from the germline V gene are MNHEY and SVGAGI. This CDR3 has 15 amino acids. Trimming at V came to 6 bases and at J to 3 bases, leaving 4 bases not matched to a gene. Here the CDR3 reads CASRGLAGASYEQYF. Written as DNA, the CDR3 is TGTGCCAGCAGGGGACTAGCGGGAGCCAGCTACGAGCAGTACTTC.

The rearrangement links TRBV28 to TRBJ1-5; D remains unclear. This CDR3 is 11 amino acids long. The germline V gene encodes CDR1 MDHEN and CDR2 SYDVKM. V was shortened by 5 bases and J by 6 bases, with 5 bases between the two germline ends. The CDR3 spells CASSGGQPQHF. The CDR3, as DNA: TGTGCCAGCAGTGGTGGTCAGCCCCAGCATTTT.

The V and J genes are TRBV27 and TRBJ2-5; 7 bases match TRBD1. V lost 3 bases, J lost 4 bases, and 8 bases stayed unmatched. This CDR3 contains 15 residues. Germline assignment: CDR1 MNHEY and CDR2 SMNVEV (reference sequence). The CDR3 nucleotides read TGTGCCAGCAGTTTCACCGGGACAGAAGGAGAGACCCAGTACTTC. This translates into CASSFTGTEGETQYF.

The rearrangement joins TRBV7-2 to TRBJ2-3; TRBD2 matches at 12 bases. Germline V gene data show CDR1 as SGHTA and CDR2 as FQGNSA. The CDR3 sequence is 18 residues long. V dropped 5 bases and J dropped 1; count of bases not matched to a gene: 10. The CDR3 DNA sequence: TGTGCCAGCAGCCCGAGGACTAGCGGGACCCCGGGCACAGATACGCAGTATTTT. It specifies CASSPRTSGTPGTDTQYF.

This chain joins TRBV27 and TRBJ2-7; possibly TRBD1 or TRBD2 for D (5 bases each). The ends were cut back, 5 bases at V and 3 bases at J, with 11 bases in the middle. There are 13 residues in the CDR3. Germline CDR1 reads MNHEY; CDR2 reads SMNVEV (reference sequence). The CDR3 is CASSIGAGYEQYF. CDR3 nucleotide sequence: TGTGCCAGCAGTATCGGGGCCGGCTACGAGCAGTACTTC.

On this clone itself: Relative to the germline gene, one junction end is altered; a read error may explain this. V usage is TRBV11-2 and J usage is TRBJ2-5; D is possibly TRBD1 (5 bases). The CDR3 is 13 amino acids. The germline V gene encodes CDR1 SGHAT and CDR2 FQNNGV. This chain's CDR3 is CASSLDSQETQYF. DNA for the CDR3: TGTGCCAGCAGTTTAGACAGTCAAGAGACCCAGTACTTC.